The 27 T cell receptor beta chains below were found in one sample sequenced in a study of blood T cell repertoires in COVID-19. Data came from immunoSEQ multiplex PCR; TCRdb stores just in-frame clones and leaves some out. In the table there are some 120,000 clones, around 85% of which are singletons. Sequenced sample: peripheral blood. The receptors were gathered from a woman in her fifties or sixties who had recovered from COVID-19.

The chain employs TRBV19 and TRBJ2-1; TRBD2 matches at 10 bases. The CDR3 spans 15 residues. Trimming cost V 6 bases and J 8 bases; bases outside gene matches: 10. In germline, CDR1 is LNHDA, CDR2 SQIVND (reference sequence). CDR3 protein: CASSDSSGRVHEQFF. The CDR3, as DNA: TGTGCCAGTAGCGATTCTAGCGGGAGAGTCCATGAGCAGTTCTTC.

The chain uses TRBV4-1 and TRBJ1-2; 9 bases are a match to TRBD1. Trimming removed 4 bases from V and 4 bases from J; junction bases left unmatched: 19. CDR1 and CDR2 (germline): MGHRA, YSYEKL. CDR3 length: 19 residues. CDR3 sequence reads: CASSLTPGQGKPGSYGYTF. Written as DNA, the CDR3 is TGCGCCAGCAGCCTAACACCGGGACAGGGTAAACCGGGAAGCTATGGCTACACCTTC.

The rearrangement links TRBV7-2 to TRBJ1-2; D is unresolved. Trimming removed 5 bases from V and 4 bases from J, with 8 bases in between. Per germline, CDR1 SGHTA and CDR2 FQGNSA. CDR3 size: 12 residues. CDR3 in amino acids: CASSLSFYGYTF. The CDR3 region has the DNA TGTGCCAGCAGCCTGAGTTTCTATGGCTACACCTTC.

The V call is TRBV5-4, the J call TRBJ2-3, with D perhaps TRBD2 (7 bases). From germline, CDR1 is SGHNT and CDR2 YYREEE (reference sequence). Trimming left V 3 bases short and J 2 bases short, with 10 bases between. This CDR3 comprises 14 residues. The CDR3, as DNA: TGTGCCAGCAGCTCCGGGGGGCACACAGATACGCAGTATTTT. Translating it yields CASSSGGHTDTQYF.

The chain joins TRBV11-3 to TRBJ2-7; 12 bases are a match to TRBD1. J was trimmed by 1 base and V by 5 bases; bases with no gene match: 6. The CDR3 runs 16 residues. The germline gives CDR1 SGHNT, CDR2 YENEEA. The CDR3 reads CASSAPGQGASYEQYF. The CDR3 DNA reads TGTGCCAGCAGCGCACCGGGACAGGGGGCTTCCTACGAGCAGTACTTC.

The V gene is TRBV29-1, the J gene TRBJ1-2; maybe TRBD1 (5 bases). The CDR3 sequence is 14 residues long. From germline, CDR1 is SQVTM and CDR2 ANQGSEA. V lost 3 bases to trimming and J lost 8 bases, with 19 bases between them. CDR3 DNA: TGCAGCGTTGAGGGATGGGACTTGGCTTCGGGCTACACCTTC. It codes for CSVEGWDLASGYTF.

This chain connects TRBV7-2 to TRBJ2-1, with 9 nucleotides matching TRBD2. V was pared by 5 bases and J by 4 bases, with 6 bases of the junction left unmatched. Per the germline V gene, CDR1 is SGHTA and CDR2 is FQGNSA. The CDR3 is 15 residues long. For the CDR3, the DNA is TGTGCCAGCAGCCCTGGGACTAGCAATTACAATGAGCAGTTCTTC. Encoded protein: CASSPGTSNYNEQFF. Using reference TRBV7-2 and TRBJ2-1 for the parts outside the CDR3, the full variable domain is GAGVSQSPSNKVTEKGKDVELRCDPISGHTALYWYRQSLGQGLEFLIYFQGNSAPDKSGLPSDRFSAERTGGSVSTLTIQRTQQEDSAVYLCASSPGTSNYNEQFFGPGTRLTVL.

V gene TRBV18 combines with J gene TRBJ1-2; D is unresolved. This CDR3 comprises 13 residues. Between the trimmed V and J ends, which lost 2 bases and 3 bases, there was a span of 7 bases. Germline V gives CDR1 KGHSH, CDR2 LQKENI. The CDR3 DNA follows: TGTGCCAGCTCACCAATAACAGACTATGGCTACACCTTC. Its protein product is CASSPITDYGYTF.

As concerns this clone: This may stem from a read error, because a much larger clone lies one nucleotide away. The same CDR3 also results from other DNA sequences found in this sample. V gene TRBV5-6 combines with J gene TRBJ2-5; 12 bases match TRBD2. V trimming: 1 base; J trimming: 2 bases; junction bases outside the gene matches: 0. Per germline, CDR1 SGHDT and CDR2 YYEEEE. The CDR3 runs 15 residues. CDR3 sequence: CASSLTSGGQETQYF. In nucleotides, the CDR3 is TGTGCCAGCAGCTTGACTAGCGGGGGGCAAGAGACCCAGTACTTC.

This clone appeared a single time. The chain employs TRBV2 and TRBJ1-5; 8 bases are a match to TRBD1. CDR1 and CDR2 from the germline V gene are SNHLY and FYNNEI. The CDR3 extends over 13 amino acids. The V gene end was trimmed by 6 bases and the J gene end by 5 bases; junction bases not matched to a gene: 3. The CDR3 region is CASRPDRDQPQHF. The DNA of the CDR3 is TGTGCCAGCAGGCCGGACAGGGATCAGCCCCAGCATTTT.

This chain joins TRBV6-6 and TRBJ1-6; the D gene is possibly TRBD1 (5 bases). The V gene lost 6 bases and the J gene lost 6 bases, with 15 bases spanning the gap. Germline V gene data show CDR1 as MNHNY and CDR2 as SVGAGI (reference sequence). This CDR3 has 15 amino acids. Here the CDR3 DNA reads TGTGCCAGCAGCCCCCCCGGGGGACCTAATTCACCCCTCCACTTT. Amino acid sequence: CASSPPGGPNSPLHF.

The gene calls are TRBV30 and TRBJ2-3; 9 bases are a match to TRBD2. Germline V CDR1 and CDR2: GTSNPN, SVGIG (reference sequence). V gave up 5 bases and J gave up 2 bases; unmatched junction bases: 14. The CDR3 loop spans 17 amino acids. CDR3 DNA sequence: TGTGCCTGGCCCCCGGATGCGGGAGGGCCATACACAGATACGCAGTATTTT. This encodes CAWPPDAGGPYTDTQYF.

The gene calls are TRBV5-1 and TRBJ2-1, with 7 positions matching TRBD1. The ends lost 2 bases at V and 8 bases at J; junction bases unmatched: 13. The length of the CDR3 is 16 residues. Germline values: CDR1 SGHRS, CDR2 YFSETQ. This CDR3 is CASSFATGTATDEQFF. CDR3 DNA sequence: TGCGCCAGCAGCTTTGCAACCGGGACAGCCACGGATGAGCAGTTCTTC.

The chain is built from TRBV4-1 and TRBJ2-3; no reliable D call. Germline V gene data show CDR1 as MGHRA and CDR2 as YSYEKL. V dropped 0 bases and J dropped 10 bases, with 11 bases sitting between them. This CDR3 comprises 13 residues. The CDR3 is CASSQDWAGSQYF. The CDR3 DNA follows: TGCGCCAGCAGCCAAGATTGGGCAGGATCGCAGTATTTT.

This clone was seen a few times. The V and J genes are TRBV13 and TRBJ1-1, with 11 bases fitting TRBD1. CDR1 PRHDT and CDR2 FYEKMQ come from the germline V gene (reference sequence). The CDR3 has 17 amino acids. J gave up 2 bases and V 5 bases, and 10 bases lay outside the gene matches. CDR3 amino acids: CASSPWGDRGTNTEAFF. The CDR3 region has the DNA TGTGCCAGCAGCCCCTGGGGGGACAGGGGGACAAACACTGAAGCTTTCTTT.

The chain carries TRBV9 and TRBJ1-3, with TRBD1 identical over 9 bases. CDR1 and CDR2 from the germline V gene are SGDLS and YYNGEE. The trim removed 0 bases at V and 8 bases at J, leaving 9 bases unmatched. This CDR3 has 16 residues. Written as DNA, the CDR3 is TGTGCCAGCAGCGTAGGTGGACAGGGGCGTTTGGACACCATATATTTT. The encoded protein is CASSVGGQGRLDTIYF.

The genes are TRBV11-3 and TRBJ2-1; 9 bases are shared with TRBD1. Germline CDR1 and CDR2: SGHNT and YENEEA. J gave up 1 base and V 5 bases, and 12 bases lay outside the gene matches. The CDR3 length is 18 residues. The CDR3 protein is CASSPRFTGTGSYNEQFF. As DNA, the CDR3 is TGTGCCAGCAGCCCACGATTTACCGGGACAGGGTCCTACAATGAGCAGTTCTTC.

For this clone: The same CDR3 can be traced to other DNA sequences in this sample. This sequence joins TRBV5-1 and TRBJ1-6; the match to TRBD1 covers 10 bases. Germline V lookup: CDR1 SGHRS, CDR2 YFSETQ. The CDR3 length is 15 residues. Trimming cost V 5 bases and J 8 bases; bases outside gene matches: 7. The CDR3 protein is CASSLTGTGDSPLHF. DNA for the CDR3: TGCGCCAGCAGTCTAACCGGGACAGGGGATTCACCCCTCCACTTT.

This rearrangement joins TRBV6-6 to TRBJ1-2; possibly TRBD1 for D (5 bases). Germline V gene data show CDR1 as MNHNY and CDR2 as SVGAGI (reference sequence). The V end was cut by 7 bases, the J end by 0 bases, with 9 bases between. The CDR3 runs 13 residues. The CDR3 nucleotides are TGTGCCAGCAACAGGATAACTAACTATGGCTACACCTTC. This codes for CASNRITNYGYTF.

The rearrangement uses TRBV11-2 and TRBJ2-5, with 9 positions matching TRBD1. The trim removed 3 bases at V and 2 bases at J, leaving 1 base unmatched. This CDR3 is built from 14 residues. CDR1 is SGHAT and CDR2 is FQNNGV in the germline V gene. In DNA form, the CDR3 reads TGTGCCAGCAGCTTTGGGACAGGGCAAGAGACCCAGTACTTC. Its protein is CASSFGTGQETQYF.

This clone was observed a single time. V and J are TRBV29-1 and TRBJ1-2; 10 bases fit TRBD1. CDR1 is SQVTM, CDR2 ANQGSEA, per germline. This CDR3 spans 14 amino acids. The V and J ends lost 6 bases and 4 bases, in that order; junction bases with no gene match: 8. Written as DNA, the CDR3 is TGCAGCGTCGAGGGGACAGGGGCTGCCTATGGCTACACCTTC. As protein: CSVEGTGAAYGYTF.

The chain combines TRBV27 with TRBJ1-4; TRBD1 aligns across 7 bases. The junction had 8 bases not matched to a gene; V was cut back by 5 bases and J by 5 bases. Germline V CDR1 and CDR2: MNHEY, SMNVEV (reference sequence). This CDR3 spans 15 amino acids. CDR3 DNA sequence: TGTGCCAGCAGTCCTAGACAGGGCCGAAATGAAAAACTGTTTTTT. This sequence encodes CASSPRQGRNEKLFF.

V and J are TRBV6-6 and TRBJ2-7; TRBD2 matches 8 bases. This CDR3 spans 15 amino acids. CDR1 is MNHNY, CDR2 SVGAGI, per germline (reference sequence). The junction had 11 bases not matched to a gene; V was cut back by 6 bases and J by 4 bases. CDR3 nucleotides: TGTGCCAGCAGCTTGTTCGGGGGGGGTTCTTACGAGCAGTACTTC. Translation: CASSLFGGGSYEQYF.

The V call is TRBV3-1 (or the pseudogene TRBV3-2), the J call TRBJ2-5, with TRBD2 matching 12 bases. The ends lost 1 base at V and 5 bases at J; junction bases unmatched: 8. The CDR3 consists of 17 residues. Germline loops: CDR1 LGHDT, CDR2 YNNKEL (reference sequence). The CDR3 DNA follows: TGTGCCAGCAGCCAAGCGCCTAGCGGGAGGGCCTTGGAGACCCAGTACTTC. Translated, it gives CASSQAPSGRALETQYF.

This chain connects TRBV5-4 to TRBJ1-3; D possibly corresponds to TRBD1 (5 bases). Germline assignment: CDR1 SGHNT and CDR2 YYREEE (reference sequence). The V gene lost 4 bases and the J gene lost 0 bases, with 8 bases spanning the gap. This CDR3 contains 14 residues. The CDR3 spells CASSVDSSGNTIYF. The CDR3, as DNA: TGTGCCAGCAGCGTAGACAGCTCTGGAAACACCATATATTTT.

This clone was picked up one time. V is TRBV7-9 and J is TRBJ2-3; TRBD1 is a possible D gene (6 bases). From germline, CDR1 is SEHNR and CDR2 FQNEAQ (reference sequence). Trimming stripped 5 bases from V and 3 bases from J, with 15 bases between. The CDR3 runs 15 residues. This CDR3 reads CASSQPTGRTDTQYF. The CDR3 coding sequence is TGTGCCAGCAGCCAGCCGACAGGAAGAACAGATACGCAGTATTTT.

V gene TRBV30 combines with J gene TRBJ1-1, with 7 nucleotides matching TRBD1. V lost 1 base, J lost 6 bases, and 2 bases stayed unmatched. The CDR3 loop spans 12 amino acids. The germline V gene has CDR1 GTSNPN and CDR2 SVGIG (reference sequence). In DNA, the CDR3 is TGTGCCTGGAGTGGGGGACAGTCTGAAGCTTTCTTT. Its protein product is CAWSGGQSEAFF.